A selection of T cell receptor beta chains follows, all from one sample in a study of blood T cell repertoires in COVID-19. Method: immunoSEQ multiplex PCR; TCRdb's copy keeps in-frame clones and lacks some. The sample lists 80,000 or so clones; around 83% were seen once. The sample consisted of peripheral blood. Receptor source: a human donor in a cohort sampled during active COVID-19. Both conserved end residues are part of each CDR3.

J gene	V gene	CDR3 protein
TRBJ2-1	TRBV19	CASSPSGGGGNEQFF
TRBJ1-3	TRBV6-5	CASSYSEGRAGNTIYF
TRBJ2-3	TRBV5-1	CASSWDSPQSTDTQYF
TRBJ2-7	TRBV19	CASSMRREGPYEQYF
TRBJ2-1	TRBV5-5	CASSPRYNEQFF
TRBJ2-1	TRBV7-2	CASSSGGYYNEQFF
TRBJ2-5	TRBV5-1	CASSFSSGGPLQETQYF
TRBJ2-1	TRBV10-2	CASSDGQGASRFPYNEQFF
TRBJ1-5	TRBV19	CASSHGGGMEHF
TRBJ1-5	TRBV6-1	CASSELGTGVQPQHF
TRBJ2-3	TRBV2	CASSDSSRTDTQYF
TRBJ2-2	TRBV5-1	CASSPTSGRPRSGELFF
TRBJ2-1	TRBV6-6	CASSLLSSYNEQFF
TRBJ2-7	TRBV25-1	CASTLGTSGSNEQYF
TRBJ2-3	TRBV29-1	CSVELPVTSTDTQYF
TRBJ1-1	TRBV6-5	CASRTGGVSEAFF
TRBJ2-4	TRBV5-4	CASSPGGGVVENIQYF
TRBJ1-3	TRBV7-9	CASSFTTGSNTIYF
TRBJ2-7	TRBV30	CAWSAGSYEQYF
TRBJ2-3	TRBV18	CASSRGQGTDTQYF
TRBJ1-1	TRBV3-1/TRBV3-2	CASSQSQGASAAFF
TRBJ2-2	TRBV5-1	CASSLVPNTGELFF
TRBJ1-1	TRBV19	CASEGGGLGTEAFF
TRBJ1-6	TRBV5-5	CASSLSNSPLHF
TRBJ1-2	TRBV3-1/TRBV3-2	CASSPGGAYGYTF
TRBJ1-2	TRBV4-2	CASSALGLGGYTF
TRBJ2-1	TRBV7-9	CASSLTSGRGEQFF
TRBJ2-7	TRBV5-1	CASSSGQSLTYEQYF
TRBJ1-1	TRBV30	CALLSPGGTEAFF
TRBJ1-2	TRBV7-9	CASSVDGGSLDGYTF
TRBJ1-1	TRBV5-4	CASSPPGPPTEAFF
TRBJ2-7	TRBV6-5	CASRQQGEQYF
TRBJ2-3	TRBV27	CASSPRQTLTYTDTQYF
TRBJ1-1	TRBV6-1	CASSEAVDMTEAFF
TRBJ1-1	TRBV7-9	CASIRRGAVLAFF
TRBJ2-2	TRBV2	CASRAGTVNTGELFF
TRBJ2-1	TRBV3-1/TRBV3-2	CASSQDTGSGGGEQFF
TRBJ2-2	TRBV7-7	CASSSGTRNTGELFF
TRBJ1-6	TRBV6-1	CASSDGGPNSPLHF
TRBJ1-5	TRBV2	CASSENRAFGPQHF
TRBJ1-5	TRBV19	CASSNPGPQGYQPQHF
TRBJ2-3	TRBV7-2	CASSAAGGIITDTQYF
TRBJ1-1	TRBV6-2/TRBV6-3	CASSPIGQGNTEAFF
TRBJ2-1	TRBV5-1	CASTGPGLAGGEQFF
TRBJ2-7	TRBV9	CASGPAGTYEQYF
TRBJ1-2	TRBV12-3/TRBV12-4	CASSSQGLGGYTF
TRBJ1-1	TRBV3-1/TRBV3-2	CASSTLSGTEAFF
TRBJ2-1	TRBV9	CASSKEERTSNEQFF
TRBJ2-3	TRBV4-1	CASSQDLRDRFTDTQYF
TRBJ1-4	TRBV28	CASSSLAAGGPNEKLFF
TRBJ1-2	TRBV19	CASSIAGVNYGYTF
TRBJ2-5	TRBV5-6	CASSLGQLGTQYF
TRBJ1-3	TRBV5-1	CASSLGTASGNTIYF
TRBJ2-3	TRBV30	CAWRAGGGTTDTQYF
TRBJ1-1	TRBV5-4	CASSFGGRGALGTEAFF